This T cell receptor beta chain emerged from a study of blood T cell repertoires in COVID-19. This CDR3 is built from 16 residues. V dropped 3 bases and J dropped 2 bases, with 16 bases sitting between them. Germline CDR1 reads ENHRY; CDR2 reads SYGVKD. Original handling: For nucleated cells, counts were estimated from reference gene primer amplification. Clones were sequenced by immunoSEQ multiplex PCR, and TCRdb holds only the in-frame ones, with some missing. V, J and clone size are those of that table, while D and trimming were read from the DNA. The sample records around 440,000 clones, around 88% being singletons.

The sample was peripheral blood. This chain links TRBV10-3 with TRBJ1-2; D unclear. The receptor comes from a woman between 45 and 60 years old with COVID-19, enrolled during active disease. CDR3 nucleotides: TGTGCCATCAGTGACTCTACTTGGGAGGAGAACTATGGCTACACCTTC. Protein: CAISDSTWEENYGYTF.